Listed below are T cell receptor beta chains from one sample, sequenced in a study of HIV-infected patients and healthy controls. TCRdb reprocessed the 5' RACE reads with MiXCR, giving one entry per CDR3 protein. Here the sample spans roughly 15,000 distinct CDR3 sequences, 9.4% being singletons. The material sequenced was blood. The source is an adult in good health. CDR3s include the opening cysteine and the closing phenylalanine or tryptophan. D genes are given only for firm matches. Expanded clones get a size class; other rows say once, few or many, or leave the size out.

>TRBD1|TRBV12-3/TRBV12-4|many|TRBJ1-1
CASSLVRQGVTEAFF
TGTGCCAGCAGTTTAGTTCGGCAGGGGGTCACTGAAGCTTTCTTT
>.|TRBV18|.|TRBJ1-1
CASSPFADSSNTEAFF
TGTGCCAGCTCACCATTCGCAGACAGTTCGAACACTGAAGCTTTCTTT
>TRBD2|TRBV2|many|TRBJ2-3
CASSGLASTDTQYF
TGTGCCAGCAGTGGACTAGCGAGCACAGATACGCAGTATTTT
>.|TRBV7-9|.|TRBJ2-3
CASSGGWSPDTQYF
TGTGCCAGCAGCGGGGGGTGGAGTCCAGATACGCAGTATTTT
>.|TRBV20-1|many|TRBJ1-6
CSALGGSGNSPLHF
TGCAGTGCTCTGGGGGGGTCAGGAAATTCACCCCTCCACTTT
>.|TRBV5-6|many|TRBJ2-2
CASSAMTRELFF
TGTGCCAGCAGCGCGATGACACGGGAGCTGTTTTTT
>TRBD1|TRBV20-1|many|TRBJ2-3
CSAPSPGQGGDTQYF
TGCAGTGCTCCGTCCCCGGGACAGGGCGGGGATACGCAGTATTTT
>.|TRBV12-3/TRBV12-4|many|TRBJ2-5
CASSPYPSGSQETQYF
TGTGCCAGCAGTCCCTACCCCTCCGGGTCCCAAGAGACCCAGTACTTC
>TRBD2|TRBV12-5|few|TRBJ2-3
CASGLGLADTDTQYF
TGTGCTAGTGGTTTGGGACTAGCGGACACAGATACGCAGTATTTT
>.|TRBV27|.|TRBJ2-2
CASSPRNGELFF
TGTGCCAGCAGCCCCCGGAACGGGGAGCTGTTTTTT
>TRBD2|TRBV7-2|many|TRBJ2-3
CASSLGMASGSLNTQYF
TGTGCCAGCAGCTTAGGGATGGCTAGCGGGAGTTTGAATACGCAGTATTTT
>TRBD1|TRBV10-3|medium-sized|TRBJ2-6
CAISWDREKPFSGANVLTF
TGTGCCATCAGCTGGGACAGGGAGAAGCCATTCTCTGGGGCCAACGTCCTGACTTTC
>TRBD2|TRBV7-2|few|TRBJ2-3
CASSLGNSAGGPEDTQYF
TGTGCCAGCAGCCTGGGGAATTCAGCGGGAGGGCCGGAAGATACGCAGTATTTT